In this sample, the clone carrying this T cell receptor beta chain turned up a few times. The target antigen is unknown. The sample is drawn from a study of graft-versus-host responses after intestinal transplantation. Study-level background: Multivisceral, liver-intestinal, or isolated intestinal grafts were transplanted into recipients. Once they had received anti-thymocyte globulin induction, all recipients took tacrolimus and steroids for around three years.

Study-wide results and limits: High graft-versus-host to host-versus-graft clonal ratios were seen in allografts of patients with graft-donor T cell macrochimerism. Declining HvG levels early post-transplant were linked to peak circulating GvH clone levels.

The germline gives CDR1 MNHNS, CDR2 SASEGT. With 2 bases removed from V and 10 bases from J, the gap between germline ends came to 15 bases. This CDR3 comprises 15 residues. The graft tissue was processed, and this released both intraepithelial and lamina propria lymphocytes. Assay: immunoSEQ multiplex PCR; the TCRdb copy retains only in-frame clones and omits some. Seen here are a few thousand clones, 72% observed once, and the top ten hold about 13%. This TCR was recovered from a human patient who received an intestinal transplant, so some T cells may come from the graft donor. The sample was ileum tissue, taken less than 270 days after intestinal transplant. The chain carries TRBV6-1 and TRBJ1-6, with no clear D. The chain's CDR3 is CASSENTSEASPLHF. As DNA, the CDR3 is TGTGCCAGCAGTGAAAACACGTCAGAGGCCTCACCCCTCCACTTT.